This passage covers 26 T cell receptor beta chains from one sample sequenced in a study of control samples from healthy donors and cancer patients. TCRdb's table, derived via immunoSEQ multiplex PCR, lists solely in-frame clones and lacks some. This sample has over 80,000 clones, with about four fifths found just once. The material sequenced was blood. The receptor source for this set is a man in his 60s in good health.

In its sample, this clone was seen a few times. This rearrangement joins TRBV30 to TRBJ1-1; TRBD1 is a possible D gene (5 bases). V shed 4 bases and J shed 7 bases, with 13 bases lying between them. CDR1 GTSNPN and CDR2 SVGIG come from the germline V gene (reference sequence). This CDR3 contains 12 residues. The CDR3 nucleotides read TGTGCCTGGACCCAGGGAGGAGGTGAAGCTTTCTTT. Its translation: CAWTQGGGEAFF.

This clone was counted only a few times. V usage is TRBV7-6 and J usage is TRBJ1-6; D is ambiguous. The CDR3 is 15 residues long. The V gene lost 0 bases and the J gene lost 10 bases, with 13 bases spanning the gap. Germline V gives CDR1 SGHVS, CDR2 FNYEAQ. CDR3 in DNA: TGTGCCAGCAGCTTAGCTGTCGCTCAAGGGTCACCCCTCCACTTT. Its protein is CASSLAVAQGSPLHF.

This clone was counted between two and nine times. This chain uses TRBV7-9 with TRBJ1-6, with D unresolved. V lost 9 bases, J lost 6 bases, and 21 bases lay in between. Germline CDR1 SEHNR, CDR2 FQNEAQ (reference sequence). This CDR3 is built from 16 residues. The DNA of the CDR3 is TGTGCCAGTCAAAATGCGCCAGTCTTGGGTAATTCACCCCTCCACTTT. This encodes CASQNAPVLGNSPLHF.

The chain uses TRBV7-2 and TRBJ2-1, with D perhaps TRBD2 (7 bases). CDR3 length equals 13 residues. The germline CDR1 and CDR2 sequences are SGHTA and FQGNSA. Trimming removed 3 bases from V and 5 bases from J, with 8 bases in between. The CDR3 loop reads CASSFGGHNEQFF. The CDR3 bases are TGTGCCAGCAGCTTCGGGGGGCACAATGAGCAGTTCTTC.

Here the CDR3 DNA reads TGTGCCAGCACTCCCAGGACTAGCAGAACCTACGAGCAGTACTTC. Protein sequence: CASTPRTSRTYEQYF. The chain combines TRBV6-5 with TRBJ2-7; 8 bases line up with TRBD2. Germline V gives CDR1 MNHEY, CDR2 SVGAGI. The junction had 10 bases not matched to a gene; V was cut back by 7 bases and J by 2 bases. The CDR3 runs to 15 residues.

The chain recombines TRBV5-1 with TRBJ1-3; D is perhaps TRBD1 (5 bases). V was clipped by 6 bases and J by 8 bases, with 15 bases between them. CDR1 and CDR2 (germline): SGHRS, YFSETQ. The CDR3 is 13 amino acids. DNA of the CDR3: TGCGCCAGCAAGGAACAGGAAGAAGACACCATATATTTT. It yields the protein CASKEQEEDTIYF.

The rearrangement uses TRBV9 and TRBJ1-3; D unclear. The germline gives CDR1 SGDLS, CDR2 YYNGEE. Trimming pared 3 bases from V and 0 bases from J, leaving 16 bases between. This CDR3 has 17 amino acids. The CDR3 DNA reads TGTGCCAGCAGCGCGAGACAATTAGGAGACTCTGGAAACACCATATATTTT. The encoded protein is CASSARQLGDSGNTIYF.

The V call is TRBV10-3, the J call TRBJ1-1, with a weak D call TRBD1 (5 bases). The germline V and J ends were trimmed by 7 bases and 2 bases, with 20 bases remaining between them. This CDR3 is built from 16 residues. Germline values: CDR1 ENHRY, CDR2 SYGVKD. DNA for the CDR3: TGTGCCATCACCGGACGCCGGCAGGGCGGAAACACTGAAGCTTTCTTT. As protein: CAITGRRQGGNTEAFF.

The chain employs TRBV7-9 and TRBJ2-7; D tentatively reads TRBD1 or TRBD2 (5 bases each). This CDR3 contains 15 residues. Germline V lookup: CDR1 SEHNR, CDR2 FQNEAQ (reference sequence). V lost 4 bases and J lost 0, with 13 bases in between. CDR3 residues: CASSSRDPGSYEQYF. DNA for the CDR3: TGTGCCAGCAGCTCCCGGGACCCAGGCTCCTACGAGCAGTACTTC.

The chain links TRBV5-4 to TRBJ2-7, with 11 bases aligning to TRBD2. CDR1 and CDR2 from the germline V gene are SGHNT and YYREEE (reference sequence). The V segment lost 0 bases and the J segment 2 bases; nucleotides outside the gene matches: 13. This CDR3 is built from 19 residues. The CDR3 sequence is CASSLGPGPGTSGTYEQYF. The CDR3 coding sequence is TGTGCCAGCAGCTTGGGGCCCGGGCCCGGGACTAGCGGTACCTACGAGCAGTACTTC.

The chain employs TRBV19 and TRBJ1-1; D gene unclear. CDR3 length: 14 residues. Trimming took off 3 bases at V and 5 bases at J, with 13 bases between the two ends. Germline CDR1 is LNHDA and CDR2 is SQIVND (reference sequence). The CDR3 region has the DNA TGTGCCAGTAGTATTTATAACGGATTGACTGAAGCTTTCTTT. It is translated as CASSIYNGLTEAFF.

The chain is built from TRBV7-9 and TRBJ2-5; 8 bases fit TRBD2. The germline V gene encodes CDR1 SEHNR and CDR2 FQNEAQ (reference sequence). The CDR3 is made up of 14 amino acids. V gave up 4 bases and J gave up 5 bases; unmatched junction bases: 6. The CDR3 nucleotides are TGTGCCAGCAGCTCGGGACTAGACGCCGAGACCCAGTACTTC. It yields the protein CASSSGLDAETQYF.

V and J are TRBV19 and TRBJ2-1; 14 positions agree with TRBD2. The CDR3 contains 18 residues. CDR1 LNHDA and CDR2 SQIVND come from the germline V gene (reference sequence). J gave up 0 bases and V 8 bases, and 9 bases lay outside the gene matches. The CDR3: CASCVGLAGASSYNEQFF. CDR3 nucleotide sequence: TGTGCCAGTTGCGTGGGACTAGCGGGAGCGAGCTCCTACAATGAGCAGTTCTTC.

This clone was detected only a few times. This CDR3 reads CASMRLGEQYF. The CDR3 coding sequence is TGTGCCAGCATGAGGCTGGGAGAGCAGTACTTC. The genes are TRBV2 and TRBJ2-7; D not resolved. V was clipped by 7 bases and J by 7 bases, with 11 bases between them. CDR3 length: 11 amino acids. From germline, CDR1 is SNHLY and CDR2 FYNNEI.

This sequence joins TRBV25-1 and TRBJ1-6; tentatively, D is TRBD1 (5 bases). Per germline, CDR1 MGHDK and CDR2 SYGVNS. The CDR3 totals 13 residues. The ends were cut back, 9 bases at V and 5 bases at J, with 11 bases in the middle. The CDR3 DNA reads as TGTGCCAGTTCCGGGACGGATAATTCACCCCTCCACTTT. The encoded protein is CASSGTDNSPLHF. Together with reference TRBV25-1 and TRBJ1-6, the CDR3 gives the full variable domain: EADIYQTPRYLVIGTGKKITLECSQTMGHDKMYWYQQDPGMELHLIHYSYGVNSTEKGDLSSESTVSRIRTEHFPLTLESARPSHTSQYLCASSGTDNSPLHFGNGTRLTVT.

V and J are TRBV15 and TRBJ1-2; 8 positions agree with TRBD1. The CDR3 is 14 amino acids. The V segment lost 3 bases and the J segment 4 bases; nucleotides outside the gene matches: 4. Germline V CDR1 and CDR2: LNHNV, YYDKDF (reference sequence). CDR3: CATSRDRVGYGYTF. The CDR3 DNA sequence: TGTGCCACCAGCAGGGACAGGGTGGGCTATGGCTACACCTTC.

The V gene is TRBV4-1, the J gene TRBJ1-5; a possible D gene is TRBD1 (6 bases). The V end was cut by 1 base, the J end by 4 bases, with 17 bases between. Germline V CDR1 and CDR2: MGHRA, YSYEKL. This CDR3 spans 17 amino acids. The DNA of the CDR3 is TGCGCCAGCAGCCAAGGAGGGTGGGGGCAGCTGAATCAGCCCCAGCATTTT. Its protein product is CASSQGGWGQLNQPQHF.

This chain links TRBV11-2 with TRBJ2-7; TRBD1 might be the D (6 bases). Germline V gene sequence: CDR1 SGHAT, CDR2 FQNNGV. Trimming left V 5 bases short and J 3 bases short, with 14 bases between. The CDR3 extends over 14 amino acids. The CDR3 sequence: CASSRTGKDYEQYF. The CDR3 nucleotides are TGTGCCAGCAGCCGAACAGGGAAGGACTACGAGCAGTACTTC. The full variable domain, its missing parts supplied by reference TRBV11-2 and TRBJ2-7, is EAGVAQSPRYKIIEKRQSVAFWCNPISGHATLYWYQQILGQGPKLLIQFQNNGVVDDSQLPKDRFSAERLKGVDSTLKIQPAKLEDSAVYLCASSRTGKDYEQYFGPGTRLTVT.

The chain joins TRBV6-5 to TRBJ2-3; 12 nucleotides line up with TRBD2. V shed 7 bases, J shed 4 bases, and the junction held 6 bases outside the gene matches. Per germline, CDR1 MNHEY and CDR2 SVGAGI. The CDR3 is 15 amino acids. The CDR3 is CASTLTSGGADTQYF. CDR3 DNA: TGTGCCAGCACTTTGACTAGCGGGGGAGCAGATACGCAGTATTTT.

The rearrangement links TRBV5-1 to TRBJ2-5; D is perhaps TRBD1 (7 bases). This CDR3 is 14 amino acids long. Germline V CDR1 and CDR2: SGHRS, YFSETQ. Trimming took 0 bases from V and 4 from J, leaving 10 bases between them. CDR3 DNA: TGCGCCAGCAGCTTGGGGCAGGGGGGAGAGACCCAGTACTTC. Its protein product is CASSLGQGGETQYF.

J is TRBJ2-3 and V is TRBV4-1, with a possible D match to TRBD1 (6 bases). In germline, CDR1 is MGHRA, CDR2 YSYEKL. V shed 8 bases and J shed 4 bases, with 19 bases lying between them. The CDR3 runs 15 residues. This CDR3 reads CASSPFTGIPDTQYF. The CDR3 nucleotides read TGCGCCAGCTCCCCATTTACAGGGATCCCAGATACGCAGTATTTT.

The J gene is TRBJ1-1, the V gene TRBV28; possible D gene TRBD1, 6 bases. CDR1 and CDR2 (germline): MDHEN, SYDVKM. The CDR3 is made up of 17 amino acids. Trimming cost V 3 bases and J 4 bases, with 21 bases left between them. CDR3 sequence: CASSFKVTGSGFTEAFF. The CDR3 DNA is TGTGCCAGCAGTTTTAAAGTAACAGGGAGTGGATTCACTGAAGCTTTCTTT.

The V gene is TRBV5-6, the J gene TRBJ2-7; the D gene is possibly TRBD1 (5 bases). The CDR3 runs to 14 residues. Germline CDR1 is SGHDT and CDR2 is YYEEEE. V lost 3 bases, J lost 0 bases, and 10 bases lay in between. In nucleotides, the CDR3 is TGTGCCAGCAGCTATACAGGAAGCTCCTACGAGCAGTACTTC. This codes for CASSYTGSSYEQYF.

CDR3 in amino acids: CASSLDRGNTIYF. CDR3 coding DNA: TGCGCCAGCAGCTTGGACAGGGGGAACACCATATATTTT. This sequence joins TRBV5-1 and TRBJ1-3; 8 nucleotides align to TRBD1. The J segment lost 7 bases and the V segment lost 0 bases, leaving 0 bases of the junction unmatched. Per germline, CDR1 SGHRS and CDR2 YFSETQ. This CDR3 contains 13 residues.

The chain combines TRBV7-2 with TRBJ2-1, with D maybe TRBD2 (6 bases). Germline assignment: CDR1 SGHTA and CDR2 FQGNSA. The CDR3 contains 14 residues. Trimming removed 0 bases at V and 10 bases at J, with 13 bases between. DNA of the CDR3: TGTGCCAGCAGCTTAGCCGGGGAGGCAGTCGAGCAGTTCTTC. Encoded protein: CASSLAGEAVEQFF. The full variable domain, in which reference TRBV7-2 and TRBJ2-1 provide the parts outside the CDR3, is GAGVSQSPSNKVTEKGKDVELRCDPISGHTALYWYRQSLGQGLEFLIYFQGNSAPDKSGLPSDRFSAERTGGSVSTLTIQRTQQEDSAVYLCASSLAGEAVEQFFGPGTRLTVL.

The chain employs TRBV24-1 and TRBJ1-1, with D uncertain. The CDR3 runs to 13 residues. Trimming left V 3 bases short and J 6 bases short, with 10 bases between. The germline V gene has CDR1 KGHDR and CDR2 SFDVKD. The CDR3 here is CATSDNKQAEAFF. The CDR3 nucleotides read TGTGCCACCAGTGATAACAAACAAGCTGAAGCTTTCTTT.